The 5 T cell receptor beta chains listed next were all sequenced from one sample in a study of CD8 T cells in ankylosing spondylitis. From the 5' RACE reads, TCRdb called clonotypes with MiXCR, one entry per CDR3 protein. The table records 670,000 or so distinct CDR3 sequences, 15% to 20% of them present only once. Study-level points and caveats: In ankylosing spondylitis blood, a motif of 7 to 9 highly homologous TCR beta variants appeared characteristic.

Antigen specificity for these receptors is unknown. The sequencing input was blood, either unsorted or a sorted T cell fraction (not recorded which). All receptors derive from a male donor with ankylosing spondylitis.

This clonotype came up a few times. The chain carries TRBV11-2 and TRBJ2-5, with 10 bases identical to TRBD2. Germline loops: CDR1 SGHAT, CDR2 FQNNGV. The ends lost 7 bases at V and 4 bases at J; junction bases unmatched: 9. The CDR3 contains 15 residues. CDR3 nucleotide sequence: TGTGCCAGCACCCCTACTAGCGGGGTTGGAGAGACCCAGTACTTC. It yields the protein CASTPTSGVGETQYF. Filled out from reference TRBV11-2 and TRBJ2-5, the complete variable domain reads EAGVAQSPRYKIIEKRQSVAFWCNPISGHATLYWYQQILGQGPKLLIQFQNNGVVDDSQLPKDRFSAERLKGVDSTLKIQPAKLEDSAVYLCASTPTSGVGETQYFGPGTRLLVL.

V gene TRBV20-1 combines with J gene TRBJ2-5, with D tentatively TRBD1 (7 bases). This CDR3 is 15 amino acids long. CDR1 DFQATT and CDR2 SNEGSKA come from the germline V gene (reference sequence). V lost 6 bases and J 2 bases, leaving 19 bases between the germline ends. CDR3 nucleotides: TGCAGTGCCACTTCCCCGGCGGGACAGCAAGAGACCCAGTACTTC. This codes for CSATSPAGQQETQYF.

This chain joins TRBV6-1 and TRBJ1-2, with 7 nucleotides matching TRBD1. J was trimmed by 3 bases and V by 7 bases; bases with no gene match: 5. Germline V gene data show CDR1 as MNHNS and CDR2 as SASEGT. The CDR3 has 13 amino acids. This CDR3 is CASTPRGDYGYTF. The CDR3 nucleotides are TGTGCCAGCACCCCCAGGGGGGACTATGGCTACACCTTC.

The chain combines TRBV7-2 with TRBJ1-2, with a weak D call TRBD1 (5 bases). Germline CDR1 SGHTA, CDR2 FQGNSA. Trimming pared 4 bases from V and 10 bases from J, leaving 16 bases between. The CDR3 is made up of 13 amino acids. CDR3 amino acids: CASSSSRLGDYTF. CDR3 bases: TGTGCCAGCAGCTCTAGCAGACTAGGGGACTACACCTTC.

Notes on this clonotype: A much more abundant neighbour one base away suggests this may be a read error. V and J are TRBV20-1 and TRBJ1-5; no clear D. Germline V gene sequence: CDR1 DFQATT, CDR2 SNEGSKA (reference sequence). This CDR3 is 15 amino acids long. The CDR3 nucleotides read TGCAGTGCTAGAGTGGGCGGTTATAGCAATCAGGCCCAGCATTTT. Encoded protein: CSARVGGYSNQAQHF.